The 3 T cell receptor beta chains presented below share a single source sample, sequenced in a study of spatial heterogeneity in lung cancer. TCRdb recomputed calls from the 5' RACE reads with MiXCR, one row per CDR3 protein. The data contain under 75,000 distinct CDR3 sequences, approximately 12% of them seen just once; the ten biggest clones take up roughly 7%. Indicated time point: sample taken at primary tumor resection. Tumor, nontumor lung or frozen PBMC supplied whole RNA that was sequenced unsorted. This sample comprised PBMCs, obtained at surgery. These receptors all come from a male donor with early-stage non-small cell lung cancer.

This clonotype was observed a few times. V and J are TRBV6-1 and TRBJ1-2; the D is unclear. The CDR3 has 13 amino acids. Germline values: CDR1 MNHNS, CDR2 SASEGT. The V and J ends lost 5 bases and 4 bases respectively, with 11 bases between them. The CDR3 is CASSYSPVYGYTF. Written as DNA, the CDR3 is TGTGCCAGCAGTTACAGCCCAGTCTATGGCTACACCTTC.

This clonotype was seen more than once but under ten times. The genes are TRBV7-8 and TRBJ1-5, with 8 bases fitting TRBD1. This CDR3 has 14 residues. Germline loops: CDR1 SGHVS, CDR2 FQNEAQ. J was trimmed by 7 bases and V by 4 bases; bases with no gene match: 6. The CDR3 sequence is CASSSGQGWQPQHF. In DNA form, the CDR3 reads TGTGCCAGCAGCTCCGGACAGGGATGGCAGCCCCAGCATTTT.

To note about this clonotype: A much larger clone differs from this one at a single base, so this may be a read error. V usage is TRBV29-1 and J usage is TRBJ2-5, with D possibly matching TRBD2 (5 bases). The germline CDR1 and CDR2 sequences are SQVTM and ANQGSEA. The CDR3 covers 11 residues. DNA of the CDR3: TGCAGCGTTAAAGATGGAGGGACCCAGTACTTC. It encodes CSVKDGGTQYF.